Described below is a single T cell receptor beta chain sequence and its context. The antigen remains undetermined. This table comes from immunoSEQ multiplex PCR, and its TCRdb copy is limited to in-frame clones, with some not included. Of about 21,000 clones listed, approximately 94% were seen once; the top ten hold less than 2%. Sorted regulatory T cells were CD4-positive, CD25-high and CD127-low or negative. This entry comes from a study of B cell selection in AIRE deficiency. Study-wide points: Healthy donors alone shared roughly 32% of around 3,700 Treg sequences; patients alone about 9.1%. Around a third of healthy-donor shared Treg TCRbeta sequences appeared in patient Tconv cells. AIRE-deficient Tconv and Treg repertoires matched healthy donors in TCRBV, CDR3 length, diversity. Shared Treg sequences were biased toward short CDR3s with few non-templated nucleotide insertions.

The V and J ends lost 5 bases and 7 bases respectively, with 13 bases between them. The germline gives CDR1 SGHAT, CDR2 FQNNGV. The CDR3 covers 13 residues. This chain uses TRBV11-2 with TRBJ2-3; D possibly matches TRBD1 or TRBD2 (5 bases each). Sample: Tregs sorted from PBMCs. The TCR was taken from a human donor with AIRE deficiency. The CDR3 here is CASSPGREHTQYF. The CDR3 DNA is TGTGCCAGCAGCCCAGGGAGAGAACATACGCAGTATTTT.